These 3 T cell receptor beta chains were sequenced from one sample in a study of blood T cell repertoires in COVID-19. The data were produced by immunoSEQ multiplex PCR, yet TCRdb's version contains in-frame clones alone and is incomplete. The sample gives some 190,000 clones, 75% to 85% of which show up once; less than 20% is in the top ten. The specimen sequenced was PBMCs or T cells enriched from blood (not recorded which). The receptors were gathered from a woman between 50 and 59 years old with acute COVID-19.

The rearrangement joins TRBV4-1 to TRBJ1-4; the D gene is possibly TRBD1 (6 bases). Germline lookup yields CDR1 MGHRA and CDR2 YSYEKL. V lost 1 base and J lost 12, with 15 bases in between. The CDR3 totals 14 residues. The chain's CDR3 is CASSQGPTGPELFF. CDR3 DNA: TGCGCCAGCAGCCAAGGCCCCACAGGGCCAGAACTGTTTTTT.

CDR3: CASSLDGGATYEQYV. CDR3 nucleotide sequence: TGTGCCAGCAGCTTAGATGGGGGCGCTACCTACGAGCAGTACGTC. The V call is TRBV7-2, the J call TRBJ2-7; TRBD1 might be the D (6 bases). Looked up from germline, CDR1 is SGHTA and CDR2 is FQGNSA. The CDR3 covers 15 residues. V was cut by 1 base and J by 2 bases, with 12 bases left in between.

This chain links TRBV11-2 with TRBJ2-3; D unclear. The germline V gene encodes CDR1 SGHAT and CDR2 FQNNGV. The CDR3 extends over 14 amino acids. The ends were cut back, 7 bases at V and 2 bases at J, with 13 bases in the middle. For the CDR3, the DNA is TGTGCCAGCACCCCCACCGAGGTCACAGATACGCAGTATTTT. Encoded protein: CASTPTEVTDTQYF.